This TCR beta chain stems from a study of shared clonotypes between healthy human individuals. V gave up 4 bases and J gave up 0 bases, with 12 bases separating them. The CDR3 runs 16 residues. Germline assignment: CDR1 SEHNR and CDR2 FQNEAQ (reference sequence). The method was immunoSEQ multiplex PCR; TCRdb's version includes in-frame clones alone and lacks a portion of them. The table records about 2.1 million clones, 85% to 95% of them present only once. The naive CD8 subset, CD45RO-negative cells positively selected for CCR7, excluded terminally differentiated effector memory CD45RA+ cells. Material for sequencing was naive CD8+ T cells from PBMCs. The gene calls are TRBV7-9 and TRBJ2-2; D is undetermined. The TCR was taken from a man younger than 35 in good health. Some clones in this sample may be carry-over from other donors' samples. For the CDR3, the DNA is TGTGCCAGCAGCTCGAGACACTCCGCGAACACCGGGGAGCTGTTTTTT. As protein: CASSSRHSANTGELFF.